This T cell receptor beta chain comes out of a study of PD-1 blockade in mismatch repair-deficient tumors. Generated by immunoSEQ multiplex PCR, the TCRdb table keeps only in-frame clones and is missing some. The table shows some 84,000 clones, with roughly 80% occurring only once. For this clone: Distinct nucleotide sequences in the sample also encode this CDR3.

The germline V and J ends were trimmed by 4 bases and 2 bases, with 5 bases remaining between them. The CDR3 covers 11 residues. The V gene's germline CDR1 is GTSNPN and CDR2 SVGIG (reference sequence). The chain couples TRBV30 to TRBJ2-5; D call uncertain. The TCR comes from an adult with mismatch repair-deficient cancer. This specimen was peripheral blood, taken 12 weeks after starting pembrolizumab. This chain's CDR3 is CAWTRQETQYF. CDR3 bases: TGTGCCTGGACTAGACAAGAGACCCAGTACTTC.